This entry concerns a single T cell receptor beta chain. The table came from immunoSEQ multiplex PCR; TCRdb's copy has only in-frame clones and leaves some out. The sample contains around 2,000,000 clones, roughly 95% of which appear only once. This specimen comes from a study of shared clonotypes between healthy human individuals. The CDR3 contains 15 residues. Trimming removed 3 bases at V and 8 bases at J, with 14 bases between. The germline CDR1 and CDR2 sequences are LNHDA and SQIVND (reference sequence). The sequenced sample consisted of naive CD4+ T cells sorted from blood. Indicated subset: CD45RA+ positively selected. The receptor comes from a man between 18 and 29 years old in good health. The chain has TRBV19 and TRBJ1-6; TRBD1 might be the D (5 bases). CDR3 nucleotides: TGTGCCAGTAGTATCACAGGAGGAGGTGATTCACCCCTCCACTTT. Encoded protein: CASSITGGGDSPLHF.